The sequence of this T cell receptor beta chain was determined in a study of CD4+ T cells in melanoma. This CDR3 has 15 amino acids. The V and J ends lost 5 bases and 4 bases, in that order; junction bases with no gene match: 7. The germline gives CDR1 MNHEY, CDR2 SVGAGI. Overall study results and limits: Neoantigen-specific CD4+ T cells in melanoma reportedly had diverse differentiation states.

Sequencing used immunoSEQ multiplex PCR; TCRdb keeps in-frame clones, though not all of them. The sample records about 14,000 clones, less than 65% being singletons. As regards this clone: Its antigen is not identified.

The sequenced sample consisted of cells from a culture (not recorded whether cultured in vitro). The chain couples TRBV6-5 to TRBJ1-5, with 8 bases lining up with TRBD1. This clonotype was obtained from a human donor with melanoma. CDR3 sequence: CASSPRTGRNQPQHF. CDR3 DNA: TGTGCCAGCAGTCCCCGGACAGGGCGAAATCAGCCCCAGCATTTT.